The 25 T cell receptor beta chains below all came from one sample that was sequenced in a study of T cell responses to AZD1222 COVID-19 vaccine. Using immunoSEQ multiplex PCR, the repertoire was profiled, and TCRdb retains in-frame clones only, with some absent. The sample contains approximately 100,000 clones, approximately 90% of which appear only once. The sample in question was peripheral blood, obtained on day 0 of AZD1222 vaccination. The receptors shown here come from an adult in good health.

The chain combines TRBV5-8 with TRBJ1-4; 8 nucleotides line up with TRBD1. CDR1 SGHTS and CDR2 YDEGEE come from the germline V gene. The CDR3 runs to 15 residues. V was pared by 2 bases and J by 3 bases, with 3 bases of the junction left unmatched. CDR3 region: CASSFRTGSNEKLFF. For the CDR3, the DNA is TGTGCCAGCAGCTTCCGGACAGGGTCTAATGAAAAACTGTTTTTT.

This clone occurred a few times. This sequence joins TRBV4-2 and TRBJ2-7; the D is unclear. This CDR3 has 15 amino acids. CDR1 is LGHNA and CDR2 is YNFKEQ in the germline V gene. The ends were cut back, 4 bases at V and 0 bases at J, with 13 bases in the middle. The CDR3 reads CASSPLGAGSYEQYF. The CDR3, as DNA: TGTGCCAGCAGCCCCCTAGGAGCCGGCTCCTACGAGCAGTACTTC.

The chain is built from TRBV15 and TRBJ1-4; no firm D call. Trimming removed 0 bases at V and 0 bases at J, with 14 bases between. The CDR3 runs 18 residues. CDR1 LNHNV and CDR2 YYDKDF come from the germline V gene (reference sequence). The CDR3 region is CATSRDAATAATNEKLFF. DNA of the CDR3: TGTGCCACCAGCAGAGATGCCGCTACAGCAGCAACTAATGAAAAACTGTTTTTT. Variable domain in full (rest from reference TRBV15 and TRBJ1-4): DAMVIQNPRYQVTQFGKPVTLSCSQTLNHNVMYWYQQKSSQAPKLLFHYYDKDFNNEADTPDNFQSRRPNTSFCFLDIRSPGLGDTAMYLCATSRDAATAATNEKLFFGSGTQLSVL.

The CDR3, as DNA: TGTGCCAGCAGTGAATTTAGAGCCTACGAGCAGTACTTC. Protein: CASSEFRAYEQYF. The chain carries TRBV25-1 and TRBJ2-7; no clear D. The CDR3 sequence is 13 residues long. Germline CDR1 MGHDK, CDR2 SYGVNS. V was trimmed by 1 base and J by 2 bases, leaving 6 bases between them.

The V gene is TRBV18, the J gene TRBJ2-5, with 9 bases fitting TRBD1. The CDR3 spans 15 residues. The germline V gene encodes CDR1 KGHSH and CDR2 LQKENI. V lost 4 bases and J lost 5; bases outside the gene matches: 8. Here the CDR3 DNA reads TGTGCCAGCTCACTAAGGGACAGGGCTGAGGAGACCCAGTACTTC. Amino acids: CASSLRDRAEETQYF.

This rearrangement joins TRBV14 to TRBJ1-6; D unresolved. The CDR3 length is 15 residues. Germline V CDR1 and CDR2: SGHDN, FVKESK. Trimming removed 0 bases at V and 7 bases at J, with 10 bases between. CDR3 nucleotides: TGTGCCAGCAGCCAAGATAGGCAAAGGAATTCACCCCTCCACTTT. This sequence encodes CASSQDRQRNSPLHF.

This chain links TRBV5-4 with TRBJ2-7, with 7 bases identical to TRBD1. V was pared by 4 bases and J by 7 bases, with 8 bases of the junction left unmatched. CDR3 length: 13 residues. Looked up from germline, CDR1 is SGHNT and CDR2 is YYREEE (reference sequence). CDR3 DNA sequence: TGTGCCAGCAGCCCTGCTGACAGGGAGGAGCAGTACTTC. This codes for CASSPADREEQYF.

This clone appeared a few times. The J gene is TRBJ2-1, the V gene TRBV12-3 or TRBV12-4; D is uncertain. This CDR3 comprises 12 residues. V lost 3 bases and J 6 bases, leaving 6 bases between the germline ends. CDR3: CASSFGGNEQFF. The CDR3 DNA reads TGTGCCAGCAGTTTTGGTGGCAATGAGCAGTTCTTC.

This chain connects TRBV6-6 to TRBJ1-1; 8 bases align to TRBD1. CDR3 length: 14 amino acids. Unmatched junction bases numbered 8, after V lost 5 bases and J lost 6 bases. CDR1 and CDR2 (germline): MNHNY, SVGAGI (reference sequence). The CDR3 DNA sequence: TGTGCCAGCAGTCCTAGACAGGGGTCCCCTGAAGCTTTCTTT. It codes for CASSPRQGSPEAFF.

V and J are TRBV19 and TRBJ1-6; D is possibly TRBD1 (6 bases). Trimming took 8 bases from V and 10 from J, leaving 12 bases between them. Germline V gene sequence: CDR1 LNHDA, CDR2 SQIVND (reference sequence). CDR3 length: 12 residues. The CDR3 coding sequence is TGTGCCAGTTCCCAGGGGACCTCACCCCTCCACTTT. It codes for CASSQGTSPLHF.

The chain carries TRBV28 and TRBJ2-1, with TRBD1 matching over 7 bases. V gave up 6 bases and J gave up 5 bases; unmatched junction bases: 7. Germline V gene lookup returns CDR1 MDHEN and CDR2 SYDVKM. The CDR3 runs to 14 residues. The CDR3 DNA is TGTGCCAGCAGGACGACAGGGTTAGACAATGAGCAGTTCTTC. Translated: CASRTTGLDNEQFF.

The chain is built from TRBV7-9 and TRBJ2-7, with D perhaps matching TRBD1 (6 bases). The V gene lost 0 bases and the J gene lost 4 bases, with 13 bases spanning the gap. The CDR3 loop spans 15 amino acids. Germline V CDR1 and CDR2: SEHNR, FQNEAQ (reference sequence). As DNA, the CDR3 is TGTGCCAGCAGCTTAGCGGACAGCCGAGGGTACGAGCAGTACTTC. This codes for CASSLADSRGYEQYF.

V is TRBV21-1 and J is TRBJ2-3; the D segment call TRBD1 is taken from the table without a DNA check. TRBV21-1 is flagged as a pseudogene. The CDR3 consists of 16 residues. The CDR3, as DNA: TGTGCCAGCAGCAAAGTACCTGGGACAGGGACAGATACGCAGTATTTT. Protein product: CASSKVPGTGTDTQYF.

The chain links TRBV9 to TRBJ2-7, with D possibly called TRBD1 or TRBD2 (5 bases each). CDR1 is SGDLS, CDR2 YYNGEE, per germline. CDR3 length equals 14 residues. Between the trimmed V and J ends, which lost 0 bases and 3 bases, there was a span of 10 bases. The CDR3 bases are TGTGCCAGCAGCGTAGGGGCTGGGGGCTACGAGCAGTACTTC. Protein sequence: CASSVGAGGYEQYF.

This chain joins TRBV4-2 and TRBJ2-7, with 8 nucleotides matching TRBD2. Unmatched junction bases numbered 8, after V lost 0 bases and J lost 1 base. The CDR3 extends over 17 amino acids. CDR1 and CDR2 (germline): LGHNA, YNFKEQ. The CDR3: CASSQDLTSDFSYEQYF. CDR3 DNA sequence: TGTGCCAGCAGCCAAGATTTGACTAGCGACTTTTCCTACGAGCAGTACTTC.

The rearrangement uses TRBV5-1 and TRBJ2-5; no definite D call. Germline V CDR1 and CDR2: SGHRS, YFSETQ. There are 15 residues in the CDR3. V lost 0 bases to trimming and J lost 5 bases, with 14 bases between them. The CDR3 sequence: CASSLANPTRETQYF. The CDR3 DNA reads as TGCGCCAGCAGCTTGGCAAATCCGACTCGGGAGACCCAGTACTTC.

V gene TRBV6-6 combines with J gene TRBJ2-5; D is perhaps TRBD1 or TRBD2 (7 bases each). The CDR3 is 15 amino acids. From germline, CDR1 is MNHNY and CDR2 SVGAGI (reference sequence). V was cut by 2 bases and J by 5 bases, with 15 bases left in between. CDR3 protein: CASSYLRGGRETQYF. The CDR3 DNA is TGTGCCAGCAGTTACCTCAGGGGGGGTAGGGAGACCCAGTACTTC.

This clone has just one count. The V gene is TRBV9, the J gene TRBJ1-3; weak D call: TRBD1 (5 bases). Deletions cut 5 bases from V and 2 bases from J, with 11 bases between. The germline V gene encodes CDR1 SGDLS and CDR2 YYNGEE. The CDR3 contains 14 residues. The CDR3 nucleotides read TGTGCCAGCAGTGGACACGACGCTGGAAACACCATATATTTT. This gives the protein CASSGHDAGNTIYF. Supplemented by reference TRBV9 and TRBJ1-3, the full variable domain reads DSGVTQTPKHLITATGQRVTLRCSPRSGDLSVYWYQQSLDQGLQFLIQYYNGEERAKGNILERFSAQQFPDLHSELNLSSLELGDSALYFCASSGHDAGNTIYFGEGSWLTVV.

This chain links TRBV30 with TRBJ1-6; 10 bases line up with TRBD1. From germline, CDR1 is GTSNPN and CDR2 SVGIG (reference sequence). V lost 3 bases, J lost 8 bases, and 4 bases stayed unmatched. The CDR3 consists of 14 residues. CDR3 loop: CAWSPDRGYSPLHF. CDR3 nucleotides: TGTGCCTGGAGCCCGGACAGGGGGTATTCACCCCTCCACTTT.

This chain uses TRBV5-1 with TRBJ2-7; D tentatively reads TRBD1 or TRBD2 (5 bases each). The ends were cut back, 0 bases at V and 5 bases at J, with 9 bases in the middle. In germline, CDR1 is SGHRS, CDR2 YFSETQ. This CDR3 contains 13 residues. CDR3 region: CASSLVGVHEQYF. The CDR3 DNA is TGCGCCAGCAGCTTGGTGGGGGTCCACGAGCAGTACTTC.

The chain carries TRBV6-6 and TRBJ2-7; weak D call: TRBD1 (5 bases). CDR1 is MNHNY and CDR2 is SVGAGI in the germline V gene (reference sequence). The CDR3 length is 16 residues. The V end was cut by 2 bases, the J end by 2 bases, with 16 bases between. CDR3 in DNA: TGTGCCAGCAGTTACCCCCCCGGCAGGGTTGCCTACGAGCAGTACTTC. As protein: CASSYPPGRVAYEQYF.

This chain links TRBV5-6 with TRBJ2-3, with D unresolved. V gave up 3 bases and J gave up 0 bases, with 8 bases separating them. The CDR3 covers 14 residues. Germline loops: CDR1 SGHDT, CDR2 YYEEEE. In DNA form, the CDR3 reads TGTGCCAGCAGCTCTGGACCCAGCACAGATACGCAGTATTTT. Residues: CASSSGPSTDTQYF.

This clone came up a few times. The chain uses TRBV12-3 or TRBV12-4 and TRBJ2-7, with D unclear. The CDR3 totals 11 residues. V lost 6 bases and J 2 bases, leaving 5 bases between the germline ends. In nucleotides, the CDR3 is TGTGCCAGCAGCCCCCCCTACGAGCAGTACTTC. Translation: CASSPPYEQYF.

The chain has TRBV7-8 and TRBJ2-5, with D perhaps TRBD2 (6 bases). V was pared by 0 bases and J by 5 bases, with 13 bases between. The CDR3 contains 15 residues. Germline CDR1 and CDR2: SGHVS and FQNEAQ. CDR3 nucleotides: TGTGCCAGCAGCTTAGCTTCTGGTGCGGGGGAGACCCAGTACTTC. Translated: CASSLASGAGETQYF.

CDR3 residues: CASSFGAVSGNTIYF. The CDR3 DNA follows: TGTGCCAGCAGCTTCGGCGCGGTCTCCGGAAACACCATATATTTT. This chain uses TRBV7-2 with TRBJ1-3; D gene unclear. Germline CDR1 is SGHTA and CDR2 is FQGNSA. CDR3 length: 15 amino acids. With 3 bases removed from V and 4 bases from J, the gap between germline ends came to 13 bases.